Below are 10 T cell receptor beta chains sequenced from a single sample in a study of persistence of HIV-infected CD4 T cells. Antigen specificity for these receptors is unknown. Stimulation used 10 ug/mL lysate from CMV-infected fibroblasts. Sorting of responding CD4+ T cells relied on upregulated CD40 ligand together with CD69. The libraries were made with immunoSEQ version 4 in survey mode. The repertoire was sequenced with immunoSEQ multiplex PCR; TCRdb's copy has only in-frame clones and lacks some. The sample holds about 16,000 clones, about 61% seen once. This material consisted of CD4+ T cells sorted from PBMCs after 18-hour stimulation, taken from a patient who received antiretroviral therapy. These receptors were taken from an adult woman with HIV who was CMV-seropositive.

The rearrangement uses TRBV30 and TRBJ2-1; the match to TRBD2 covers 11 bases. The CDR3 has 14 amino acids. V lost 2 bases to trimming and J lost 13 bases; unmatched junction nucleotides: 10. From germline, CDR1 is GTSNPN and CDR2 SVGIG (reference sequence). The CDR3 DNA follows: TGTGCCTGGAGTACTAGCGGGGGTACAATGAGACAGTTCTTC. This encodes CAWSTSGGTMRQFF.

This clone was counted between two and nine times. The CDR3 DNA is TGTGCCTGGAGTGTAACAGGGAATAATGGCTACACCTTC. It encodes CAWSVTGNNGYTF. The rearrangement joins TRBV30 to TRBJ1-2; possible D gene TRBD1, 6 bases. This CDR3 contains 13 residues. CDR1 is GTSNPN, CDR2 SVGIG, per germline (reference sequence). Trimming cost V 0 bases and J 6 bases, with 11 bases left between them.

This sequence joins TRBV28 and TRBJ1-2; D perhaps matches TRBD1 (6 bases). The CDR3 loop spans 14 amino acids. Germline CDR1 and CDR2: MDHEN and SYDVKM. V was shortened by 6 bases and J by 8 bases, with 19 bases between the two germline ends. The CDR3 DNA sequence: TGTGCCAGCAGACCCCTTGGGGGGGCGAGGGGCTACACCTTC. Amino acid sequence: CASRPLGGARGYTF.

CDR3 DNA sequence: TGCGCCAGCAGCCCCGGGGGGGCCAGCGGGGAGCTGTTTTTT. Amino acid sequence: CASSPGGASGELFF. This sequence joins TRBV5-1 and TRBJ2-2, with 8 nucleotides matching TRBD2. Germline lookup yields CDR1 SGHRS and CDR2 YFSETQ. The CDR3 sequence is 14 residues long. V shed 4 bases, J shed 7 bases, and the junction held 6 bases outside the gene matches.

The V call is TRBV2, the J call TRBJ1-5; D remains unclear. The CDR3 extends over 15 amino acids. Germline V lookup: CDR1 SNHLY, CDR2 FYNNEI. V dropped 5 bases and J dropped 3 bases, with 14 bases sitting between them. CDR3 bases: TGTGCCAGCAGTAGTAGGACGACCCACAATCAGCCCCAGCATTTT. Translating it yields CASSSRTTHNQPQHF. The full variable domain, rest sourced from reference TRBV2 and TRBJ1-5, is EPEVTQTPSHQVTQMGQEVILRCVPISNHLYFYWYRQILGQKVEFLVSFYNNEISEKSEIFDDQFSVERPDGSNFTLKIRSTKLEDSAMYFCASSSRTTHNQPQHFGDGTRLSIL.

V gene TRBV5-4 combines with J gene TRBJ1-2; possible D gene TRBD1, 5 bases. Trimming pared 4 bases from V and 4 bases from J, leaving 20 bases between. CDR1 SGHNT and CDR2 YYREEE come from the germline V gene (reference sequence). The CDR3 loop spans 16 amino acids. CDR3 DNA: TGTGCCAGCAGCCCCGGGACTTCCCGGTCGGCCTATGGCTACACCTTC. The encoded protein is CASSPGTSRSAYGYTF.

The V and J genes are TRBV7-9 and TRBJ1-1, with D hard to call. V was trimmed by 7 bases and J by 4 bases, leaving 19 bases between them. Germline values: CDR1 SEHNR, CDR2 FQNEAQ (reference sequence). This CDR3 comprises 15 residues. As DNA, the CDR3 is TGTGCCAGCACCCCATCCCGAGGCCCGGTCACTGAAGCTTTCTTT. Protein product: CASTPSRGPVTEAFF.

This clone appeared a few times. The CDR3 DNA reads TGTGCCAGTCATTCCGAGGAAGGCTACACCTTC. Protein: CASHSEEGYTF. The chain links TRBV19 to TRBJ1-2; D not resolved. Trimming shortened V by 8 bases and J by 8 bases, and 12 bases separated the two germline ends. Germline CDR1 and CDR2: LNHDA and SQIVND (reference sequence). This CDR3 is built from 11 residues.

This clone was seen once. The chain has TRBV2 and TRBJ2-7; 9 bases line up with TRBD1. Losses at the gene ends were 8 bases for V and 0 bases for J; bases not matched to a gene: 5. The CDR3 spans 14 residues. Germline lookup yields CDR1 SNHLY and CDR2 FYNNEI. The CDR3, as DNA: TGTGCCAGCTCCCGGGACAGGGACTCCTACGAGCAGTACTTC. Protein product: CASSRDRDSYEQYF.

As concerns this clone: The same CDR3 is also encoded by other DNA sequences in this sample. The gene calls are TRBV6-5 and TRBJ1-1; D not certain. This CDR3 is 12 amino acids long. Germline V gene lookup returns CDR1 MNHEY and CDR2 SVGAGI. The V and J ends lost 2 bases and 4 bases respectively, with 5 bases between them. The CDR3 nucleotides read TGTGCCAGCAGTTACGGAGGCACTGAAGCTTTCTTT. Translated, it gives CASSYGGTEAFF.